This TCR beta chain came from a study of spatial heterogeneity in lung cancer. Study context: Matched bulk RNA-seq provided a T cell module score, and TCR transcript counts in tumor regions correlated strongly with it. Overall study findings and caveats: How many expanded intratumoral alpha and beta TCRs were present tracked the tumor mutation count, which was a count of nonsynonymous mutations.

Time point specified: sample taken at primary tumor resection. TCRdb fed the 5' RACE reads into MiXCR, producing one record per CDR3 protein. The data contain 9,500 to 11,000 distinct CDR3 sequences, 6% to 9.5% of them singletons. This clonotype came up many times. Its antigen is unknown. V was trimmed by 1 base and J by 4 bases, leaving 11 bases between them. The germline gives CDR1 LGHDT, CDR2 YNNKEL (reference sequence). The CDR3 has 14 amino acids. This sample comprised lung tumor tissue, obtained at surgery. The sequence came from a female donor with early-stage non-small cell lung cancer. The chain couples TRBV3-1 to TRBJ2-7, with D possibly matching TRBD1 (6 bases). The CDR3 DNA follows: TGTGCCAGCAGCCAAGGAACAGGGTGGTACGAGCAGTACTTC. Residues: CASSQGTGWYEQYF.